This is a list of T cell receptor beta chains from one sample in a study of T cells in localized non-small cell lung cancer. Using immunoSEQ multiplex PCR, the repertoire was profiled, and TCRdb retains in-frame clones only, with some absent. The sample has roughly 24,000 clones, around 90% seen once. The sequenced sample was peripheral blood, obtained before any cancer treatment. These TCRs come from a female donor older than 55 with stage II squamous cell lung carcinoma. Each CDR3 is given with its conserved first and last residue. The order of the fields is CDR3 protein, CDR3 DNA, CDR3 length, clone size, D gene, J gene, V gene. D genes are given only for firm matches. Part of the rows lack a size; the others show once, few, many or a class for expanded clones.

CDR3 protein: CASSQDGPGQNLNTEAFF
CDR3 DNA: TGCGCCAGCAGCCAAGACGGGCCGGGACAGAACTTGAACACTGAAGCTTTCTTT
CDR3 length: 18
clone size: few
D gene: TRBD1
J gene: TRBJ1-1
V gene: TRBV4-1

CDR3 protein: CASSGGGNTEAFF
CDR3 DNA: TGTGCCAGCAGTGGGGGGGGGAACACTGAAGCTTTCTTT
CDR3 length: 13
clone size: NA
D gene: NA
J gene: TRBJ1-1
V gene: TRBV2

CDR3 protein: CASSAGQAAKSFF
CDR3 DNA: TGCGCCAGCAGCGCGGGACAGGCGGCTAAGTCGTTCTTC
CDR3 length: 13
clone size: NA
D gene: TRBD1
J gene: TRBJ2-1
V gene: TRBV5-1

CDR3 protein: CASSRTGNYGYTF
CDR3 DNA: TGTGCCAGCAGCCGTACAGGGAACTATGGCTACACCTTT
CDR3 length: 13
clone size: NA
D gene: NA
J gene: TRBJ1-2
V gene: TRBV27

CDR3 protein: CASSLPAGGLYEQYF
CDR3 DNA: TGTGCCAGCAGCTTACCCGCGGGGGGGCTCTACGAGCAGTACTTC
CDR3 length: 15
clone size: NA
D gene: TRBD2
J gene: TRBJ2-7
V gene: TRBV11-2

CDR3 protein: CASSKDRGRTGELFF
CDR3 DNA: TGCGCCAGCAGCAAAGACAGGGGGCGAACCGGGGAGCTGTTTTTT
CDR3 length: 15
clone size: NA
D gene: TRBD1
J gene: TRBJ2-2
V gene: TRBV10-1

CDR3 protein: CASKYPDNYEQYF
CDR3 DNA: TGTGCCAGCAAATATCCGGACAACTACGAGCAGTACTTC
CDR3 length: 13
clone size: NA
D gene: NA
J gene: TRBJ2-7
V gene: TRBV2

CDR3 protein: CASSFDGASSTGELFF
CDR3 DNA: TGCGCCAGCAGCTTTGACGGGGCTAGCAGCACCGGGGAGCTGTTTTTT
CDR3 length: 16
clone size: NA
D gene: NA
J gene: TRBJ2-2
V gene: TRBV5-1

CDR3 protein: CASSVEYRAAYEQYF
CDR3 DNA: TGTGCCAGCAGTGTTGAATACAGGGCGGCCTACGAGCAGTACTTC
CDR3 length: 15
clone size: few
D gene: NA
J gene: TRBJ2-7
V gene: TRBV6-5

CDR3 protein: CASADLGDSGEQYF
CDR3 DNA: TGCGCCAGCGCCGATCTAGGTGATTCGGGGGAGCAGTACTTC
CDR3 length: 14
clone size: NA
D gene: NA
J gene: TRBJ2-7
V gene: TRBV10-1

CDR3 protein: CAWSGGWGYTF
CDR3 DNA: TGTGCCTGGAGTGGGGGCTGGGGCTACACCTTC
CDR3 length: 11
clone size: NA
D gene: NA
J gene: TRBJ1-2
V gene: TRBV30

CDR3 protein: CASSLATSQETQYF
CDR3 DNA: TGTGCCAGCAGCTTAGCAACCAGCCAAGAGACCCAGTACTTC
CDR3 length: 14
clone size: NA
D gene: NA
J gene: TRBJ2-5
V gene: TRBV7-9

CDR3 protein: CASRTGAPRNTEAFF
CDR3 DNA: TGTGCCAGCCGCACAGGGGCCCCTAGGAACACTGAAGCTTTCTTT
CDR3 length: 15
clone size: NA
D gene: TRBD1
J gene: TRBJ1-1
V gene: TRBV6-6

CDR3 protein: CASSFTGENIQYF
CDR3 DNA: TGTGCCAGCAGCTTTACAGGGGAAAACATTCAGTACTTC
CDR3 length: 13
clone size: NA
D gene: TRBD1
J gene: TRBJ2-4
V gene: TRBV7-2

CDR3 protein: CASRRLNRDRNYEQYF
CDR3 DNA: TGTGCCAGTAGGCGACTGAACCGGGACAGAAACTACGAGCAGTACTTC
CDR3 length: 16
clone size: NA
D gene: TRBD1
J gene: TRBJ2-7
V gene: TRBV19

CDR3 protein: CASSYHPLTSYGYTF
CDR3 DNA: TGTGCCAGCAGTTACCACCCGTTGACGAGCTATGGCTACACCTTC
CDR3 length: 15
clone size: NA
D gene: NA
J gene: TRBJ1-2
V gene: TRBV6-6

CDR3 protein: CASSSGTPNYGYTF
CDR3 DNA: TGTGCCAGCAGCAGCGGGACACCTAACTATGGCTACACCTTC
CDR3 length: 14
clone size: NA
D gene: NA
J gene: TRBJ1-2
V gene: TRBV9

CDR3 protein: CASSRAPSGGPVETQYF
CDR3 DNA: TGTGCCAGCAGCCGAGCCCCTAGCGGGGGCCCCGTAGAGACCCAGTACTTC
CDR3 length: 17
clone size: NA
D gene: TRBD2
J gene: TRBJ2-5
V gene: TRBV2

CDR3 protein: CASQLTLAVYEQYF
CDR3 DNA: TGTGCCAGCCAACTCACGCTAGCGGTTTACGAGCAGTACTTC
CDR3 length: 14
clone size: NA
D gene: TRBD2
J gene: TRBJ2-7
V gene: TRBV2

CDR3 protein: CASRDRRQGIDTF
CDR3 DNA: TGTGCCAGCAGAGACAGACGACAGGGGATTGACACCTTC
CDR3 length: 13
clone size: NA
D gene: TRBD1
J gene: TRBJ1-2
V gene: TRBV6-5

CDR3 protein: CASSLSSSTDTQYF
CDR3 DNA: TGTGCCAGCAGCTTGTCCTCCAGCACAGATACGCAGTATTTT
CDR3 length: 14
clone size: NA
D gene: NA
J gene: TRBJ2-3
V gene: TRBV5-6

CDR3 protein: CASSPQAGGETQYF
CDR3 DNA: TGTGCCAGCAGTCCACAGGCAGGGGGGGAGACCCAGTACTTC
CDR3 length: 14
clone size: NA
D gene: NA
J gene: TRBJ2-5
V gene: TRBV6-6

CDR3 protein: CTSSQPGKSDEQYF
CDR3 DNA: TGCACCAGCAGCCAACCGGGGAAGTCAGACGAGCAGTACTTC
CDR3 length: 14
clone size: NA
D gene: NA
J gene: TRBJ2-7
V gene: TRBV1

CDR3 protein: CACPRSTGELFF
CDR3 DNA: TGTGCCTGCCCCAGGTCTACCGGGGAGCTGTTTTTT
CDR3 length: 12
clone size: NA
D gene: NA
J gene: TRBJ2-2
V gene: TRBV30

CDR3 protein: CASSLGGAGAGNYGYTF
CDR3 DNA: TGTGCCAGCAGTTTGGGGGGGGCAGGGGCAGGTAACTATGGCTACACCTTC
CDR3 length: 17
clone size: NA
D gene: NA
J gene: TRBJ1-2
V gene: TRBV27

CDR3 protein: CASSPLGGGGGTGYTF
CDR3 DNA: TGTGCCAGCAGCCCATTAGGCGGGGGCGGTGGAACTGGCTACACCTTC
CDR3 length: 16
clone size: NA
D gene: NA
J gene: TRBJ1-2
V gene: TRBV11-2

CDR3 protein: CASSLSGGENYGYTF
CDR3 DNA: TGTGCCAGCAGCTTATCCGGGGGGGAGAACTATGGCTACACCTTC
CDR3 length: 15
clone size: NA
D gene: NA
J gene: TRBJ1-2
V gene: TRBV7-9

CDR3 protein: CASSLDNRYEQYF
CDR3 DNA: TGCGCCAGCAGCTTGGATAATAGATACGAGCAGTACTTC
CDR3 length: 13
clone size: NA
D gene: NA
J gene: TRBJ2-7
V gene: TRBV5-1

CDR3 protein: CASTLRPGELFF
CDR3 DNA: TGTGCCAGCACGCTTCGGCCCGGGGAGCTGTTTTTT
CDR3 length: 12
clone size: once
D gene: NA
J gene: TRBJ2-2
V gene: TRBV2

CDR3 protein: CASSSPGLAVQETQYF
CDR3 DNA: TGTGCCAGCAGTTCTCCGGGACTAGCGGTTCAAGAGACCCAGTACTTC
CDR3 length: 16
clone size: once
D gene: TRBD2
J gene: TRBJ2-5
V gene: TRBV25-1

CDR3 protein: CASSLVPGLAGDNEQFF
CDR3 DNA: TGCGCCAGCAGCCTAGTTCCGGGACTAGCGGGGGACAATGAGCAGTTCTTC
CDR3 length: 17
clone size: NA
D gene: TRBD2
J gene: TRBJ2-1
V gene: TRBV5-1

CDR3 protein: CASSLWPGQGDEQYF
CDR3 DNA: TGCGCCAGCAGCTTGTGGCCGGGACAGGGAGACGAGCAGTACTTC
CDR3 length: 15
clone size: NA
D gene: TRBD1
J gene: TRBJ2-7
V gene: TRBV5-1

CDR3 protein: CASSDDPKPPLHF
CDR3 DNA: TGTGCCAGCTCCGACGATCCAAAGCCACCCCTCCACTTT
CDR3 length: 13
clone size: NA
D gene: NA
J gene: TRBJ1-6
V gene: TRBV18

CDR3 protein: CASSPTGLNTEAFF
CDR3 DNA: TGCGCCAGCAGTCCAACAGGATTGAACACTGAAGCTTTCTTT
CDR3 length: 14
clone size: NA
D gene: NA
J gene: TRBJ1-1
V gene: TRBV5-1

CDR3 protein: CASSEAPGDRPTSNQPQHF
CDR3 DNA: TGTGCCAGCAGTGAAGCGCCCGGGGATCGTCCGACTAGCAATCAGCCCCAGCATTTT
CDR3 length: 19
clone size: NA
D gene: NA
J gene: TRBJ1-5
V gene: TRBV6-1

CDR3 protein: CASSLVGQGETQYF
CDR3 DNA: TGTGCCAGCAGCTTAGTTGGACAGGGTGAGACCCAGTACTTC
CDR3 length: 14
clone size: NA
D gene: TRBD1
J gene: TRBJ2-5
V gene: TRBV7-2

CDR3 protein: CASSQEEDRYNEQFF
CDR3 DNA: TGTGCCAGCAGCCAAGAGGAGGACCGGTACAATGAGCAGTTCTTC
CDR3 length: 15
clone size: NA
D gene: NA
J gene: TRBJ2-1
V gene: TRBV4-2

CDR3 protein: CASSPGSNEQYF
CDR3 DNA: TGTGCCAGCTCCCCTGGCTCCAACGAGCAGTACTTC
CDR3 length: 12
clone size: NA
D gene: NA
J gene: TRBJ2-7
V gene: TRBV18

CDR3 protein: CASSLPGASGRKRTYEQYF
CDR3 DNA: TGTGCCAGCAGCCTCCCAGGGGCTAGCGGGAGAAAGCGGACCTACGAGCAGTACTTC
CDR3 length: 19
clone size: NA
D gene: TRBD2
J gene: TRBJ2-7
V gene: TRBV7-2

CDR3 protein: CASSEILSITGIRPQHF
CDR3 DNA: TGTGCCAGCAGTGAAATTTTGAGTATTACAGGGATACGGCCCCAGCATTTT
CDR3 length: 17
clone size: once
D gene: NA
J gene: TRBJ1-5
V gene: TRBV6-1

CDR3 protein: CASSRGSNEKLFF
CDR3 DNA: TGTGCCAGCTCACGTGGTTCTAATGAAAAACTGTTTTTT
CDR3 length: 13
clone size: NA
D gene: NA
J gene: TRBJ1-4
V gene: TRBV18

CDR3 protein: CSVEDLWGLAYNEQFF
CDR3 DNA: TGCAGCGTTGAAGATCTTTGGGGACTAGCGTACAATGAGCAGTTCTTC
CDR3 length: 16
clone size: few
D gene: TRBD2
J gene: TRBJ2-1
V gene: TRBV29-1

CDR3 protein: CTSSHATYEQYF
CDR3 DNA: TGCACCAGCAGCCATGCCACCTACGAGCAGTACTTC
CDR3 length: 12
clone size: NA
D gene: NA
J gene: TRBJ2-7
V gene: TRBV1

CDR3 protein: CASSLGTTQGYNEQFF
CDR3 DNA: TGTGCCAGCAGCCTAGGGACCACGCAGGGTTACAATGAGCAGTTCTTC
CDR3 length: 16
clone size: NA
D gene: NA
J gene: TRBJ2-1
V gene: TRBV7-9

CDR3 protein: CASSLRQEDGYGYTF
CDR3 DNA: TGTGCCAGCTCGCTTCGACAGGAAGACGGCTATGGCTACACCTTC
CDR3 length: 15
clone size: NA
D gene: NA
J gene: TRBJ1-2
V gene: TRBV18

CDR3 protein: CASSPGAGDYGYTF
CDR3 DNA: TGTGCCAGCAGCCCCGGGGCAGGGGACTATGGCTACACCTTC
CDR3 length: 14
clone size: NA
D gene: NA
J gene: TRBJ1-2
V gene: TRBV7-6

CDR3 protein: CASSLQGAGEKLFF
CDR3 DNA: TGTGCCAGCAGTTTACAAGGGGCGGGTGAAAAACTGTTTTTT
CDR3 length: 14
clone size: NA
D gene: NA
J gene: TRBJ1-4
V gene: TRBV28

CDR3 protein: CASSPSYGEQYF
CDR3 DNA: TGCGCCAGCAGCCCCTCCTATGGTGAGCAGTACTTC
CDR3 length: 12
clone size: few
D gene: NA
J gene: TRBJ2-7
V gene: TRBV5-1

CDR3 protein: CASSGLTSGKYEQYF
CDR3 DNA: TGTGCCAGCAGCGGCTTGACTAGCGGGAAGTACGAGCAGTACTTC
CDR3 length: 15
clone size: few
D gene: TRBD2
J gene: TRBJ2-7
V gene: TRBV5-6

CDR3 protein: CASSLESGGKTQYF
CDR3 DNA: TGTGCCAGCAGCTTGGAATCCGGGGGCAAGACCCAGTACTTC
CDR3 length: 14
clone size: NA
D gene: NA
J gene: TRBJ2-5
V gene: TRBV5-6

CDR3 protein: CASKEGADSPLHF
CDR3 DNA: TGTGCCAGCAAGGAGGGGGCTGATTCACCCCTCCACTTT
CDR3 length: 13
clone size: NA
D gene: TRBD1
J gene: TRBJ1-6
V gene: TRBV2

CDR3 protein: CASSQNGQMGHGYTF
CDR3 DNA: TGTGCCAGCAGCCAAAACGGCCAGATGGGGCATGGCTACACCTTC
CDR3 length: 15
clone size: NA
D gene: NA
J gene: TRBJ1-2
V gene: TRBV6-1

CDR3 protein: CASSAYSNQPQHF
CDR3 DNA: TGTGCCAGCAGTGCTTACAGCAATCAGCCCCAGCATTTT
CDR3 length: 13
clone size: NA
D gene: NA
J gene: TRBJ1-5
V gene: TRBV6-4

CDR3 protein: CASSATTGGEKLFF
CDR3 DNA: TGCGCCAGCAGCGCGACCACGGGGGGTGAAAAACTGTTTTTT
CDR3 length: 14
clone size: NA
D gene: NA
J gene: TRBJ1-4
V gene: TRBV5-1

CDR3 protein: CASTGTREYNEQFF
CDR3 DNA: TGTGCCAGCACCGGGACTAGAGAATACAATGAGCAGTTCTTC
CDR3 length: 14
clone size: NA
D gene: TRBD2
J gene: TRBJ2-1
V gene: TRBV2

CDR3 protein: CASSPPGRSGTGELFF
CDR3 DNA: TGTGCCAGCTCACCACCGGGACGATCTGGGACCGGGGAGCTGTTTTTT
CDR3 length: 16
clone size: NA
D gene: NA
J gene: TRBJ2-2
V gene: TRBV18

CDR3 protein: CASSLGGNKQETQYF
CDR3 DNA: TGTGCCAGCAGTTTAGGAGGGAACAAACAAGAGACCCAGTACTTC
CDR3 length: 15
clone size: NA
D gene: NA
J gene: TRBJ2-5
V gene: TRBV28